A single TCR beta chain is shown here with its context. As yet, its antigen is unknown. Clones were sequenced by immunoSEQ multiplex PCR, and TCRdb holds only the in-frame ones, with some missing. The sample yields around 450,000 clones, about 93% seen once. The sample originates from a study of Ad26.COV2.S vaccination and SARS-CoV-2 variants. Points from the study as a whole: Vaccine recipients showed a spike-specific TCR breadth that was higher than in placebo recipients.

Treatment specified: 19 received Ad26.COV2.S at low or high dose, single or two shots; about 5 received placebo; per-sample allocation not given. The samples were gathered on day 63 after the first injection of vaccine or placebo. Its platform was an Ad26 vector, and its expressed antigen was Wuhan-strain SARS-CoV-2 spike. The V end was cut by 3 bases, the J end by 5 bases, with 17 bases between. CDR3 size: 16 residues. Germline V gene sequence: CDR1 KGHSH, CDR2 LQKENI. Sequenced here: peripheral blood, sampled in a trial of Ad26.COV2.S vaccine versus placebo. V is TRBV18 and J is TRBJ2-1; D is unresolved. The receptor was isolated from a person between 18 and 65 years old who received the Ad26.COV2.S COVID-19 vaccine or a placebo. As DNA, the CDR3 is TGTGCCAGCTCACCCCCTGAGAGTTTTTTAAACAATGAGCAGTTCTTC. Translating gives CASSPPESFLNNEQFF. Full variable domain (rest looked up from reference TRBV18 and TRBJ2-1): NAGVMQNPRHLVRRRGQEARLRCSPMKGHSHVYWYRQLPEEGLKFMVYLQKENIIDESGMPKERFSAEFPKEGPSILRIQQVVRGDSAAYFCASSPPESFLNNEQFFGPGTRLTVL.